These 29 T cell receptor beta chains originate from one sample sequenced in a study of T cells in Graves' hyperthyroidism and ophthalmopathy (dated by TCRdb to about 2019). Library method: multiplex PCR. Reads for this sample came from an Illumina HiSeq 2000. TCR beta CDR3 regions were amplified from RNA transcripts. A first-round RT-PCR of the TCR CDR3 used the HTBI primer set with the Qiagen OneStep RT-PCR kit. The public reads were reanalyzed by TCRdb: fastp trimming at Q25, MiXCR alignment, in-frame beta chains only. Rows merge per CDR3 protein into single entries with the most common DNA and genes. The sample table shows roughly 300,000 distinct CDR3 sequences, and 11% to 15% are seen once. The ten largest clones take up about 26% of the sample. Sequences were obtained from blood. The receptors were sampled from a woman under 40 with Graves' hyperthyroidism.

This clonotype was counted at least ten times. The chain recombines TRBV2 with TRBJ2-7, with D tentatively TRBD1 (5 bases). The V gene's germline CDR1 is SNHLY and CDR2 FYNNEI. The CDR3 loop spans 13 amino acids. V lost 7 bases to trimming and J lost 0 bases, with 10 bases between them. The CDR3 reads CASKGVPSYEQYF. DNA of the CDR3: TGTGCCAGCAAAGGGGTCCCCTCCTACGAGCAGTACTTC.

This clonotype was seen repeatedly, ten times or more. The genes are TRBV19 and TRBJ2-7, with 12 positions matching TRBD2. The V gene end was trimmed by 5 bases and the J gene end by 1 base; junction bases not matched to a gene: 3. Germline lookup yields CDR1 LNHDA and CDR2 SQIVND (reference sequence). This CDR3 is 15 amino acids long. CDR3 protein: CASSQTSGSSYEQYF. CDR3 nucleotide sequence: TGTGCCAGTAGTCAGACTAGCGGGAGTTCCTACGAGCAGTACTTC.

At least ten counts were recorded for this clonotype. The chain has TRBV24-1 and TRBJ2-5; D could derive from TRBD1 or TRBD2 (5 bases each). The CDR3 contains 14 residues. Deletions cut 2 bases from V and 3 bases from J, with 9 bases between. The germline gives CDR1 KGHDR, CDR2 SFDVKD. CDR3 protein: CATSDSGPKETQYF. The CDR3 DNA sequence: TGTGCCACCAGTGATTCGGGACCAAAAGAGACCCAGTACTTC.

This clonotype was found many times. This chain links TRBV6-1 with TRBJ1-1; D is undetermined. V was shortened by 5 bases and J by 1 base, with 11 bases between the two germline ends. CDR3 length: 14 residues. In germline, CDR1 is MNHNS, CDR2 SASEGT. The CDR3 DNA sequence: TGTGCCAGCAGTACCCTCGAGGCGAACACTGAAGCTTTCTTT. Encoded protein: CASSTLEANTEAFF.

This clonotype came up a few times. The chain combines TRBV29-1 with TRBJ1-1; D gene uncertain. Germline V lookup: CDR1 SQVTM, CDR2 ANQGSEA. Between the trimmed V and J ends, which lost 0 bases and 2 bases, there was a span of 7 bases. This CDR3 region has 13 residues. The CDR3 DNA follows: TGCAGCGTTGAAGAAGGCAGAAACACTGAAGCTTTCTTT. It encodes CSVEEGRNTEAFF.

This clonotype was counted ten times or more. The V and J genes are TRBV30 and TRBJ2-2; perhaps TRBD1 as D (6 bases). Germline V gene data show CDR1 as GTSNPN and CDR2 as SVGIG (reference sequence). The CDR3 runs to 14 residues. Trimming shortened V by 0 bases and J by 4 bases, and 9 bases separated the two germline ends. CDR3 sequence reads: CAWSVPGATGELFF. In DNA form, the CDR3 reads TGTGCCTGGAGTGTACCAGGGGCCACCGGGGAGCTGTTTTTT.

The chain carries TRBV20-1 and TRBJ2-2, with 7 bases aligning to TRBD2. Trimming removed 5 bases from V and 2 bases from J; junction bases left unmatched: 2. CDR3 size: 13 residues. Germline-derived CDR1 and CDR2 are DFQATT and SNEGSKA (reference sequence). CDR3 coding DNA: TGCAGTGCTGCGGGAGTTAACACCGGGGAGCTGTTTTTT. Translation: CSAAGVNTGELFF.

The chain joins TRBV5-6 to TRBJ2-5; D is undetermined. CDR3 length: 15 amino acids. Germline assignment: CDR1 SGHDT and CDR2 YYEEEE. V lost 6 bases to trimming and J lost 1 base, with 16 bases between them. Here the CDR3 DNA reads TGTGCCAGCAACCCCTCCGGGTTAATCCAAGAGACCCAGTACTTC. Its protein product is CASNPSGLIQETQYF.

Note on this clonotype: The junction departs from germline at one end; a sequencing error may be responsible. The chain is built from TRBV5-6 and TRBJ1-5, with D perhaps TRBD1 (6 bases). Germline assignment: CDR1 SGHDT and CDR2 YYEEEE. The CDR3 extends over 14 amino acids. CDR3 DNA: TGTGTCAGCAGCTTTCAGGGGATCAATCAGCCCCAGCATTTT. As protein: CVSSFQGINQPQHF.

This clonotype has more than one count but fewer than ten. The rearrangement links TRBV12-3 or TRBV12-4 to TRBJ2-5; 10 bases are shared with TRBD2. The J segment lost 2 bases and the V segment lost 8 bases, leaving 14 bases of the junction unmatched. The CDR3 has 17 residues. The CDR3 protein is CASQKREGLRGQETQYF. CDR3 DNA: TGTGCCAGCCAAAAGCGGGAGGGTCTCCGGGGTCAAGAGACCCAGTACTTC.

This clonotype occurred a few times. This sequence joins TRBV4-3 and TRBJ2-1, with 9 nucleotides matching TRBD2. This CDR3 is 16 amino acids long. V dropped 0 bases and J dropped 5; count of bases not matched to a gene: 5. Looked up from germline, CDR1 is LGHNA and CDR2 is YSLEER. In DNA, the CDR3 is TGCGCCAGCAGCCAAGATCCGGCGGGAGGGGACAATGAGCAGTTCTTC. Residues: CASSQDPAGGDNEQFF.

To note about this clonotype: A read error may explain this, as a much larger clone is one base away. This chain links TRBV5-4 with TRBJ2-3; D is unresolved. The germline V gene has CDR1 SGHNT and CDR2 YYREEE (reference sequence). The CDR3 is 16 residues long. Deletions cut 0 bases from V and 2 bases from J, with 13 bases between. In DNA, the CDR3 is TGTGCCAGCAGCTTGGGGGATAGCAGGACCACAGATACGCAGTATTTT. Its protein product is CASSLGDSRTTDTQYF.

This clonotype was recorded many times. The J gene is TRBJ2-7, the V gene TRBV18; 10 nucleotides align to TRBD1. This CDR3 is 15 amino acids long. With V trimmed by 6 bases and J by 5 bases, 10 bases remained unmatched. Germline CDR1 is KGHSH and CDR2 is LQKENI. CDR3 sequence reads: CASSSRPGQGNEQYF. The CDR3 DNA reads as TGTGCCAGCTCGTCGCGACCGGGACAGGGGAACGAGCAGTACTTC.

The V and J genes are TRBV15 and TRBJ2-3; 7 bases are a match to TRBD2. V gave up 1 base and J gave up 0 bases; unmatched junction bases: 1. Looked up from germline, CDR1 is LNHNV and CDR2 is YYDKDF (reference sequence). The CDR3 covers 15 residues. In nucleotides, the CDR3 is TGTGCCACCAGCAGAGCTAGCGGTAGCACAGATACGCAGTATTTT. This gives the protein CATSRASGSTDTQYF.

V is TRBV20-1 and J is TRBJ2-1, with 11 bases identical to TRBD2. In germline, CDR1 is DFQATT, CDR2 SNEGSKA (reference sequence). CDR3 length equals 15 residues. The V segment lost 6 bases and the J segment 7 bases; nucleotides outside the gene matches: 11. CDR3 coding DNA: TGCAGTGCCGTTGCCGGGACTAGCGGCCCGAATGAGCAGTTCTTC. Its protein product is CSAVAGTSGPNEQFF.

This clonotype showed up many times. The CDR3 sequence is CASQSSGDHYEQYF. Here the CDR3 DNA reads TGTGCCAGCCAAAGTTCAGGGGACCATTACGAGCAGTACTTC. The chain uses TRBV7-8 and TRBJ2-7; D might be TRBD1 (6 bases). V was trimmed by 8 bases and J by 4 bases, leaving 18 bases between them. Germline CDR1 reads SGHVS; CDR2 reads FQNEAQ. The CDR3 runs to 14 residues. The whole variable domain, remainder taken from reference TRBV7-8 and TRBJ2-7, is GAGVSQSPRYKVAKRGQDVALRCDPISGHVSLFWYQQALGQGPEFLTYFQNEAQLDKSGLPSDRFFAERPEGSVSTLKIQRTQQEDSAVYLCASQSSGDHYEQYFGPGTRLTVT.

V and J are TRBV5-1 and TRBJ1-1, with 9 bases identical to TRBD1. From germline, CDR1 is SGHRS and CDR2 YFSETQ. The CDR3 is 14 residues long. V shed 3 bases, J shed 6 bases, and the junction held 6 bases outside the gene matches. The CDR3 DNA reads TGCGCCAGCAGCTGGGGACAGGGAAACCCTGAAGCTTTCTTT. It is translated as CASSWGQGNPEAFF.

This clonotype was seen ten or more times. The chain combines TRBV28 with TRBJ2-3; TRBD1 might be the D (5 bases). Trimming removed 8 bases from V and 5 bases from J, with 20 bases in between. This CDR3 region has 15 residues. The germline CDR1 and CDR2 sequences are MDHEN and SYDVKM. In DNA form, the CDR3 reads TGTGCCAGCTCAGGGCGGCTTGGGGCACAAGATACGCAGTATTTT. Its protein is CASSGRLGAQDTQYF.

This clonotype showed up just a few times. The gene calls are TRBV5-5 and TRBJ2-1; D might be TRBD1 or TRBD2, each matching 5 bases. The V and J ends lost 2 bases and 2 bases respectively, with 8 bases between them. In germline, CDR1 is SGHKS, CDR2 YYEKEE (reference sequence). The CDR3 extends over 14 amino acids. This CDR3 is CASSFGDPYNEQFF. Here the CDR3 DNA reads TGTGCCAGCAGCTTCGGGGACCCCTACAATGAGCAGTTCTTC.

J is TRBJ1-5 and V is TRBV29-1; D unclear. Looked up from germline, CDR1 is SQVTM and CDR2 is ANQGSEA. Trimming removed 7 bases from V and 7 bases from J, with 17 bases in between. The CDR3 has 13 amino acids. The CDR3 region is CSALEGRGQPQHF. For the CDR3, the DNA is TGCAGCGCTCTTGAGGGAAGAGGACAGCCCCAGCATTTT.

This clonotype was recorded at least ten times. CDR3 sequence: CASSLAGDSNQPQHF. CDR3 in DNA: TGTGCCAGCAGCTTAGCGGGTGATAGCAATCAGCCCCAGCATTTT. The rearrangement uses TRBV7-2 and TRBJ1-5; D uncertain. Germline V gives CDR1 SGHTA, CDR2 FQGNSA. The V end was cut by 0 bases, the J end by 0 bases, with 6 bases between. The CDR3 sequence is 15 residues long.

The V call is TRBV4-3, the J call TRBJ2-7; D is possibly TRBD1 (6 bases). V dropped 4 bases and J dropped 2 bases, with 21 bases sitting between them. Germline CDR1 reads LGHNA; CDR2 reads YSLEER. The CDR3 sequence is 17 residues long. The CDR3 reads CASSPGGSTGRTYEQYF. In DNA form, the CDR3 reads TGCGCCAGCAGCCCTGGCGGCTCGACAGGCAGGACCTACGAGCAGTACTTC.

The chain employs TRBV19 and TRBJ2-2; D unresolved. This CDR3 is built from 15 residues. Trimming shortened V by 5 bases and J by 0 bases, and 10 bases separated the two germline ends. CDR1 LNHDA and CDR2 SQIVND come from the germline V gene (reference sequence). The CDR3 DNA is TGTGCCAGTAGTCCGTGGACCCCGAACACCGGGGAGCTGTTTTTT. This codes for CASSPWTPNTGELFF. Using reference TRBV19 and TRBJ2-2 for the parts outside the CDR3, the full variable domain is DGGITQSPKYLFRKEGQNVTLSCEQNLNHDAMYWYRQDPGQGLRLIYYSQIVNDFQKGDIAEGYSVSREKKESFPLTVTSAQKNPTAFYLCASSPWTPNTGELFFGEGSRLTVL.

This clonotype was counted many times. The chain is built from TRBV20-1 and TRBJ1-1; D might be TRBD1 (6 bases). The V gene's germline CDR1 is DFQATT and CDR2 SNEGSKA (reference sequence). V dropped 1 base and J dropped 1 base, with 13 bases sitting between them. The CDR3 length is 15 residues. This chain's CDR3 is CSARGEDRKNTEAFF. CDR3 DNA sequence: TGCAGTGCTAGAGGGGAAGACAGGAAGAACACTGAAGCTTTCTTT.

This clonotype was seen a handful of times. The chain couples TRBV20-1 to TRBJ2-7; D call uncertain. V was cut by 1 base and J by 5 bases, with 18 bases left in between. In germline, CDR1 is DFQATT, CDR2 SNEGSKA (reference sequence). This CDR3 region has 15 residues. CDR3: CSARAYERSVDEQYF. CDR3 nucleotides: TGCAGTGCTAGAGCCTACGAAAGGAGTGTCGACGAGCAGTACTTC.

This clonotype was counted at least ten times. The chain has TRBV14 and TRBJ2-5, with unresolved D. This CDR3 contains 15 residues. Trimming removed 4 bases at V and 5 bases at J, with 17 bases between. In germline, CDR1 is SGHDN, CDR2 FVKESK. CDR3 bases: TGTGCCAGCAGCCCCCACCTAGTGGGAAAGGAGACCCAGTACTTC. Translated: CASSPHLVGKETQYF.

The CDR3 DNA sequence: TGTGCCAGCTCACCACCGGACAGGGGCGAGCAGTACTTC. This gives the protein CASSPPDRGEQYF. The chain recombines TRBV18 with TRBJ2-7, with TRBD1 matching 9 bases. V lost 0 bases and J lost 6; bases outside the gene matches: 0. Per germline, CDR1 KGHSH and CDR2 LQKENI. This CDR3 contains 13 residues.

The genes are TRBV29-1 and TRBJ1-2; D gene uncertain. The CDR3 has 13 amino acids. The V gene lost 4 bases and the J gene lost 8 bases, with 17 bases spanning the gap. CDR1 is SQVTM, CDR2 ANQGSEA, per germline. DNA of the CDR3: TGCAGCGTTGTGGCCCAGGAGTATGGGGGCTACACCTTC. This encodes CSVVAQEYGGYTF.

About this clonotype: One base away lies a much larger clone, so this may be a sequencing read error. The chain carries TRBV28 and TRBJ1-1; perhaps TRBD1 as D (5 bases). This CDR3 is built from 15 residues. From germline, CDR1 is MDHEN and CDR2 SYDVKM. The germline V and J ends were trimmed by 8 bases and 3 bases, with 19 bases remaining between them. Here the CDR3 DNA reads TGTGCCAGCTGTCCCCTGACGTTAGGGGACACTGAAGCTTTCTTT. This gives the protein CASCPLTLGDTEAFF.